This TCR beta chain was captured in a study of T cells in Graves' hyperthyroidism and ophthalmopathy. In this sample, this clonotype turned up many times. CDR1 is SEHNR and CDR2 is FQNEAQ in the germline V gene (reference sequence). CDR3 length equals 13 residues. V was shortened by 2 bases and J by 8 bases, with 9 bases between the two germline ends. Amplification of TCR beta CDR3 regions was performed using RNA transcripts as template. Primed by the HTBI set, a first-round RT-PCR was run on the TCR CDR3. One entry per CDR3 protein results from TCRdb running MiXCR on the multiplex PCR reads. The sample includes 250,000 to 300,000 distinct CDR3 sequences, 12% to 15% of them seen just once.

Sequencing used blood. The receptor comes from a woman between 40 and 55 years old with Graves' hyperthyroidism. The chain links TRBV7-9 to TRBJ1-4; perhaps TRBD1 as D (6 bases). The CDR3 DNA follows: TGTGCCAGCAGCTTAACAGGGCGAGAAAAACTGTTTTTT. Encoded protein: CASSLTGREKLFF.